These 28 T cell receptor beta chains originate from one sample sequenced in a study of molecular identifiers for immune sequencing clone quantification. From the PCR reads, TCRdb called clonotypes with MiXCR, one entry per CDR3 protein. Of thousands of distinct CDR3 sequences listed, around a third are singletons. Sequenced sample: naive CD8+ T cells from blood, with Jurkat cell RNA spiked in. Specified subset: FACS-sorted CD8+CD4-CCR7+CD45RA+ naive T cells. Receptors were obtained from a human donor in good health. Some libraries in this study had Jurkat cell RNA spiked in.

The rearrangement uses TRBV28 and TRBJ2-1, with D perhaps matching TRBD1 (6 bases). The V end was cut by 1 base, the J end by 7 bases, with 14 bases between. The CDR3 is 15 residues long. Germline CDR1 is MDHEN and CDR2 is SYDVKM. This CDR3 reads CASSLSLQGGNEQFF. The CDR3 DNA follows: TGTGCCAGCAGTTTATCCCTACAGGGCGGGAATGAGCAGTTCTTC.

V usage is TRBV7-9 and J usage is TRBJ2-3, with 9 bases lining up with TRBD1. CDR1 and CDR2 (germline): SEHNR, FQNEAQ (reference sequence). The V segment lost 8 bases and the J segment 4 bases; nucleotides outside the gene matches: 10. The CDR3 covers 15 residues. CDR3 coding DNA: TGTGCCAGCCAACCGGGACAGGGAGCTCCAGATACGCAGTATTTT. Translating it yields CASQPGQGAPDTQYF.

This chain links TRBV20-1 with TRBJ2-1; possibly TRBD1 or TRBD2 for D (6 bases each). CDR3 size: 20 residues. The germline CDR1 and CDR2 sequences are DFQATT and SNEGSKA (reference sequence). V was clipped by 1 base and J by 3 bases, with 28 bases between them. CDR3 residues: CSARAHTMTGALGFYNEQFF. In DNA form, the CDR3 reads TGCAGTGCTAGAGCTCACACTATGACGGGGGCTTTGGGATTCTACAATGAGCAGTTCTTC.

The chain combines TRBV12-3 or TRBV12-4 with TRBJ2-2; D remains unclear. Trimming left V 5 bases short and J 4 bases short, with 2 bases between. The CDR3 is made up of 11 amino acids. The CDR3 bases are TGTGCCAGCAGTATCACCGGGGAGCTGTTTTTT. Encoded protein: CASSITGELFF.

In its sample, this clonotype was seen a few times. DNA of the CDR3: TGCGCCAGCAGCGGGCAGACTGGTGCCTACGAGCAGTACTTC. This codes for CASSGQTGAYEQYF. V usage is TRBV4-3 and J usage is TRBJ2-7, with no clear D. With 5 bases removed from V and 2 bases from J, the gap between germline ends came to 13 bases. CDR1 is LGHNA, CDR2 YSLEER, per germline. The CDR3 sequence is 14 residues long.

This clonotype has just a few counts. This chain links TRBV5-6 with TRBJ2-7, with D tentatively TRBD1 (5 bases). V gave up 0 bases and J gave up 5 bases, with 9 bases separating them. The CDR3 extends over 13 amino acids. Per the germline V gene, CDR1 is SGHDT and CDR2 is YYEEEE. The CDR3 bases are TGTGCCAGCAGCTTGGTACTGGACAACGAGCAGTACTTC. This gives the protein CASSLVLDNEQYF.

This clonotype appeared a few times. The gene calls are TRBV28 and TRBJ1-5, with 7 bases lining up with TRBD1. Germline values: CDR1 MDHEN, CDR2 SYDVKM. Trimming cost V 5 bases and J 0 bases; bases outside gene matches: 4. The CDR3 runs to 15 residues. The chain's CDR3 is CASSDYRGSNQPQHF. For the CDR3, the DNA is TGTGCCAGCAGTGATTACAGGGGTAGCAATCAGCCCCAGCATTTT.

The rearrangement uses TRBV6-5 and TRBJ2-3; 9 bases map to TRBD1. The CDR3 runs to 14 residues. Germline lookup yields CDR1 MNHEY and CDR2 SVGAGI. V trimming: 7 bases; J trimming: 2 bases; junction bases outside the gene matches: 4. CDR3 loop: CASTGQGPTDTQYF. CDR3 DNA: TGTGCCAGCACGGGACAGGGTCCCACAGATACGCAGTATTTT.

A note on this clonotype: A read error is possible here, since a much larger clone lies one base away. The chain joins TRBV6-2 or TRBV6-3 to TRBJ2-7, with D unresolved. The CDR3 runs 11 residues. V was cut by 6 bases and J by 0 bases, with 3 bases left in between. Germline CDR1 and CDR2: MNHEY and SVGEGT. CDR3 nucleotides: TGTGCCAGCAGCCCCTCCTACGAGCAGTACTTC. Residues: CASSPSYEQYF.

To note about this clonotype: A junction end diverges from the germline sequence, so it may reflect a read error. The gene calls are TRBV25-1 and TRBJ2-7; TRBD2 matches 12 bases. Germline V gives CDR1 MGHDK, CDR2 SYGVNS. This CDR3 comprises 14 residues. DNA for the CDR3: TGTGCCAGCTGTGATGGGACTAGCGGGCACGAGCAGTACTTC. This codes for CASCDGTSGHEQYF.

Regarding this clonotype: The junction differs from germline at one of its ends, possibly a read error. This chain links TRBV5-6 with TRBJ2-7; D call uncertain. The CDR3 length is 14 residues. From germline, CDR1 is SGHDT and CDR2 YYEEEE. DNA of the CDR3: TGTGCCAGCAGCCCTGGGCAGACGGGCTACGAGCAGTGCTTC. Its protein is CASSPGQTGYEQCF.

This chain joins TRBV5-1 and TRBJ2-7; no reliable D call. From germline, CDR1 is SGHRS and CDR2 YFSETQ. The CDR3 is made up of 16 amino acids. The V gene lost 1 base and the J gene lost 4 bases, with 18 bases spanning the gap. The CDR3 region has the DNA TGCGCCAGCAGCTTGACTGGTTTTGGGGTTACATACGAGCAGTACTTC. Its translation is CASSLTGFGVTYEQYF.

V usage is TRBV6-1 and J usage is TRBJ2-2; 11 bases are a match to TRBD1. Germline lookup yields CDR1 MNHNS and CDR2 SASEGT. The CDR3 spans 16 residues. The V gene end was trimmed by 0 bases and the J gene end by 10 bases; junction bases not matched to a gene: 7. This CDR3 reads CASSEARTGGLEELFF. The DNA of the CDR3 is TGTGCCAGCAGTGAAGCTAGGACAGGGGGCCTCGAGGAGCTGTTTTTT.

V gene TRBV20-1 combines with J gene TRBJ2-5; 9 bases fit TRBD2. V dropped 3 bases and J dropped 0; count of bases not matched to a gene: 11. This CDR3 contains 17 residues. From germline, CDR1 is DFQATT and CDR2 SNEGSKA (reference sequence). CDR3 bases: TGCAGTGCTAGGAGTACTAGCGGGCTGGGGTACCAAGAGACCCAGTACTTC. It translates to CSARSTSGLGYQETQYF.

The chain carries TRBV24-1 and TRBJ2-3, with TRBD2 matching over 11 bases. CDR3 length: 18 amino acids. Germline CDR1 is KGHDR and CDR2 is SFDVKD. The junction had 9 bases not matched to a gene; V was cut back by 1 base and J by 4 bases. CDR3 protein: CATSDFGIAGGRPDTQYF. In DNA, the CDR3 is TGTGCCACCAGTGATTTTGGTATAGCGGGAGGGAGGCCAGATACGCAGTATTTT.

Within the sample, this clonotype is medium-sized. The J gene is TRBJ2-5, the V gene TRBV7-9; D not certain. CDR1 and CDR2 (germline): SEHNR, FQNEAQ (reference sequence). There are 13 residues in the CDR3. The V end lost 4 bases, the J end lost 0 bases, and 6 bases lay between the germline ends. The CDR3 bases are TGTGCCAGCAGCTCTCCATACCAAGAGACCCAGTACTTC. Translation gives CASSSPYQETQYF. Full variable domain (outside the CDR3, taken from reference TRBV7-9 and TRBJ2-5): DTGVSQNPRHKITKRGQNVTFRCDPISEHNRLYWYRQTLGQGPEFLTYFQNEAQLEKSRLLSDRFSAERPKGSFSTLEIQRTEQGDSAMYLCASSSPYQETQYFGPGTRLLVL.

The V and J genes are TRBV4-1 and TRBJ1-5; D is perhaps TRBD1 (5 bases). Germline V gene lookup returns CDR1 MGHRA and CDR2 YSYEKL. The CDR3 runs 16 residues. Trimming took off 4 bases at V and 0 bases at J, with 13 bases between the two ends. The CDR3 nucleotides are TGCGCCAGCAGCCCAGGGACCGTCCATAGCAATCAGCCCCAGCATTTT. Its translation: CASSPGTVHSNQPQHF.

In the case of this clonotype: The junction departs from germline at one end; a sequencing error may be responsible. The CDR3 loop reads CASSLAATSADAQYF. The CDR3 DNA follows: TGTGCCAGCAGTTTAGCCGCGACTAGTGCAGATGCGCAGTATTTT. The chain recombines TRBV28 with TRBJ2-3; D perhaps matches TRBD2 (6 bases). The CDR3 consists of 15 residues. Germline-derived CDR1 and CDR2 are MDHEN and SYDVKM.

This rearrangement joins TRBV25-1 to TRBJ2-5, with TRBD2 identical over 9 bases. This CDR3 has 15 residues. V was pared by 5 bases and J by 4 bases, with 8 bases of the junction left unmatched. Germline-derived CDR1 and CDR2 are MGHDK and SYGVNS. This chain's CDR3 is CASSPLAGVPETQYF. The CDR3 DNA follows: TGTGCCAGCAGTCCCTTAGCGGGAGTGCCAGAGACCCAGTACTTC.

Turning to this clonotype: Just one base apart from a much larger clone, this may be a read error. The J gene is TRBJ1-1, the V gene TRBV4-3; D call uncertain. Trimming removed 4 bases at V and 0 bases at J, with 18 bases between. CDR1 and CDR2 from the germline V gene are LGHNA and YSLEER. CDR3 length: 17 amino acids. The DNA for the CDR3 is TGCGCCAGCAGCCGAGATGTGCCAGGTATCATGAACACTGAAGCTTTCTTT. Translated: CASSRDVPGIMNTEAFF.

The table lists this clonotype with a few counts. The V and J genes are TRBV28 and TRBJ1-2, with D possibly being TRBD1 (5 bases). Germline CDR1 MDHEN, CDR2 SYDVKM. With 5 bases removed from V and 6 bases from J, the gap between germline ends came to 19 bases. The length of the CDR3 is 15 residues. The DNA of the CDR3 is TGTGCCAGCAGTCCCCCGGGACCTCCACCCCATGGCTACACCTTC. Its protein product is CASSPPGPPPHGYTF.

This clonotype has only a few counts. The rearrangement joins TRBV5-1 to TRBJ2-1; 8 bases line up with TRBD2. The CDR3 length is 17 residues. The junction had 9 bases not matched to a gene; V was cut back by 4 bases and J by 0 bases. Germline-derived CDR1 and CDR2 are SGHRS and YFSETQ. The CDR3 loop reads CASSPAGGGSSYNEQFF. The CDR3 DNA reads TGCGCCAGCAGCCCGGCCGGGGGGGGCAGCTCCTACAATGAGCAGTTCTTC.

This chain links TRBV12-3 or TRBV12-4 with TRBJ1-2, with 7 bases identical to TRBD1. V lost 4 bases to trimming and J lost 4 bases; unmatched junction nucleotides: 12. This CDR3 has 16 residues. In nucleotides, the CDR3 is TGTGCCAGCAGTTCGCCGACAGGGAAGCTCGCCTATGGCTACACCTTC. Its translation: CASSSPTGKLAYGYTF.

This chain uses TRBV7-8 with TRBJ2-1, with D maybe TRBD1 (5 bases). V lost 5 bases, J lost 7 bases, and 18 bases lay in between. Per the germline V gene, CDR1 is SGHVS and CDR2 is FQNEAQ. The CDR3 consists of 15 residues. The CDR3 DNA follows: TGTGCCAGCAGCCAGGGAAAACCAGCTTTGAATGAGCAGTTCTTC. Translated, it gives CASSQGKPALNEQFF.

This chain uses TRBV4-3 with TRBJ2-5; 8 nucleotides line up with TRBD2. The CDR3 is made up of 16 amino acids. V shed 4 bases and J 4 bases; nucleotides not matched to a gene: 11. Germline V lookup: CDR1 LGHNA, CDR2 YSLEER. CDR3 sequence: CASSRYSGREGETQYF. The CDR3 DNA reads as TGCGCCAGCAGCCGGTACAGCGGGAGAGAGGGAGAGACCCAGTACTTC.

By share, this clonotype ranks as medium-sized (0.01 to 0.1%). The J gene is TRBJ2-5, the V gene TRBV7-2, with a weak D call TRBD2 (6 bases). There are 14 residues in the CDR3. CDR1 is SGHTA, CDR2 FQGNSA, per germline. V was pared by 4 bases and J by 8 bases, with 17 bases between. The CDR3 loop is CASSSGGARSTQYF. In DNA form, the CDR3 reads TGTGCCAGCAGCTCCGGCGGGGCTAGGTCTACCCAGTACTTC.

V is TRBV4-1 and J is TRBJ1-1; D unresolved. This CDR3 has 13 amino acids. Germline CDR1 is MGHRA and CDR2 is YSYEKL. V lost 2 bases, J lost 3 bases, and 7 bases lay in between. In DNA form, the CDR3 reads TGCGCCAGCAGCCAACAAGTGCACACTGAAGCTTTCTTT. Translation: CASSQQVHTEAFF.

Turning to this clonotype: Possible read error: a much larger clone is one base away. The rearrangement links TRBV5-1 to TRBJ2-7, with 9 bases matching TRBD1. Germline CDR1 reads SGHRS; CDR2 reads YFSETQ. CDR3 length equals 15 residues. As DNA, the CDR3 is TGCGCCTGCAGCTTGGCCGGGACAGGGCTGGGCGAGCAGTACTTC. This gives the protein CACSLAGTGLGEQYF. Filled out from reference TRBV5-1 and TRBJ2-7, the complete variable domain reads KAGVTQTPRYLIKTRGQQVTLSCSPISGHRSVSWYQQTPGQGLQFLFEYFSETQRNKGNFPGRFSGRQFSNSRSEMNVSTLELGDSALYLCACSLAGTGLGEQYFGPGTRLTVT.